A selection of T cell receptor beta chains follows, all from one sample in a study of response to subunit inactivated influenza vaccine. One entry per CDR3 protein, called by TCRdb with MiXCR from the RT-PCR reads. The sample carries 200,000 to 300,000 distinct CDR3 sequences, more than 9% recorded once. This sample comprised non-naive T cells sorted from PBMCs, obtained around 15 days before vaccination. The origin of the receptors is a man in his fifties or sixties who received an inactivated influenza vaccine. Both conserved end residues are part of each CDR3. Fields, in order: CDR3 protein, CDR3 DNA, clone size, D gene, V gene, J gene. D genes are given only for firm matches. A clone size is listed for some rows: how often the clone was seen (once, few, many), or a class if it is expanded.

cdr3_aa: CASSQRVASEQYF
cdr3_nt: TGTGCCAGCAGCCAGCGGGTGGCGTCCGAGCAGTACTTC
clone_size: many
d_call: -
v_call: TRBV6-2/TRBV6-3
j_call: TRBJ2-7

cdr3_aa: CSARRAVRDRVYNEQFF
cdr3_nt: TGCAGTGCCAGACGGGCTGTCCGGGACAGGGTCTACAATGAGCAGTTCTTC
clone_size: many
d_call: TRBD1
v_call: TRBV20-1
j_call: TRBJ2-1

cdr3_aa: CASSYITGSYNEQFF
cdr3_nt: TGTGCCAGCAGTTACATTACAGGGAGCTACAATGAGCAGTTCTTC
clone_size: many
d_call: -
v_call: TRBV6-5
j_call: TRBJ2-1

cdr3_aa: CASSEVRGYGYTF
cdr3_nt: TGTGCCAGCAGTGAAGTCAGGGGCTATGGCTACACCTTC
clone_size: few
d_call: -
v_call: TRBV6-1
j_call: TRBJ1-2

cdr3_aa: CSVEGGSTDTQYF
cdr3_nt: TGCAGCGTTGAAGGCGGAAGCACAGATACGCAGTATTTT
clone_size: many
d_call: -
v_call: TRBV29-1
j_call: TRBJ2-3

cdr3_aa: CSARDSGRTQYF
cdr3_nt: TGCAGTGCTAGAGATTCGGGCAGGACGCAGTATTTT
clone_size: -
d_call: -
v_call: TRBV20-1
j_call: TRBJ2-3

cdr3_aa: CSARSDQSLAKNIQYF
cdr3_nt: TGCAGTGCTAGATCGGACCAATCTCTAGCCAAAAACATTCAGTACTTC
clone_size: many
d_call: -
v_call: TRBV20-1
j_call: TRBJ2-4

cdr3_aa: CSAGGGVTQYF
cdr3_nt: TGCAGTGCGGGAGGCGGAGTTACGCAGTATTTT
clone_size: -
d_call: -
v_call: TRBV20-1
j_call: TRBJ2-3

cdr3_aa: CASSPTTGALYF
cdr3_nt: TGCGCCAGCAGCCCAACGACAGGGGCCTTGTACTTC
clone_size: -
d_call: TRBD1
v_call: TRBV4-3
j_call: TRBJ2-7

cdr3_aa: CATSRDSSGGYTF
cdr3_nt: TGTGCCACCAGCAGAGATTCGTCGGGTGGCTACACCTTC
clone_size: -
d_call: -
v_call: TRBV15
j_call: TRBJ1-2

cdr3_aa: CASTSAGTSYNEQFF
cdr3_nt: TGTGCCAGCACCTCGGCCGGGACTAGCTACAATGAGCAGTTCTTC
clone_size: few
d_call: TRBD2
v_call: TRBV6-1
j_call: TRBJ2-1

cdr3_aa: CASSLVASTDTQYF
cdr3_nt: TGTGCCAGCAGCTTGGTCGCTAGCACAGATACGCAGTATTTT
clone_size: many
d_call: -
v_call: TRBV5-6
j_call: TRBJ2-3

cdr3_aa: CSAISSGTYAGADQYF
cdr3_nt: TGCAGTGCTATCTCGTCCGGGACCTACGCAGGAGCCGATCAGTACTTC
clone_size: few
d_call: -
v_call: TRBV20-1
j_call: TRBJ2-7

cdr3_aa: CASSFWTPYEQYF
cdr3_nt: TGTGCCAGCAGCTTCTGGACTCCGTACGAGCAGTACTTC
clone_size: many
d_call: -
v_call: TRBV5-6
j_call: TRBJ2-7

cdr3_aa: CSARGVSGRPDTQYF
cdr3_nt: TGCAGTGCTAGGGGGGTCAGCGGGAGGCCAGATACGCAGTATTTT
clone_size: -
d_call: TRBD2
v_call: TRBV20-1
j_call: TRBJ2-3

cdr3_aa: CASSPEWTSKNNEQFF
cdr3_nt: TGTGCCAGCAGCCCTGAATGGACTAGCAAAAACAATGAGCAGTTCTTC
clone_size: -
d_call: TRBD2
v_call: TRBV7-3
j_call: TRBJ2-1

cdr3_aa: CASSLDSGALRIFF
cdr3_nt: TGTGCCAGCAGCCTTGACTCAGGGGCCCTCAGGATTTTCTTT
clone_size: -
d_call: -
v_call: TRBV7-3
j_call: TRBJ1-1

cdr3_aa: CSVSSGTGIGANVLTF
cdr3_nt: TGCAGCGTCTCGTCCGGGACAGGGATAGGGGCCAACGTCCTGACTTTC
clone_size: many
d_call: TRBD1
v_call: TRBV29-1
j_call: TRBJ2-6

cdr3_aa: CASSRTGGAYKQYF
cdr3_nt: TGCGCCAGCAGCCGGACAGGGGGTGCCTATAAGCAGTACTTC
clone_size: -
d_call: TRBD1
v_call: TRBV4-1
j_call: TRBJ2-7

cdr3_aa: CASSSGLAGEEQFF
cdr3_nt: TGTGCCAGCAGCTCAGGACTAGCGGGAGAGGAGCAGTTCTTC
clone_size: few
d_call: TRBD2
v_call: TRBV7-9
j_call: TRBJ2-1

cdr3_aa: CASSFLAGGPGELFF
cdr3_nt: TGTGCCAGCAGCTTCTTGGCGGGAGGACCCGGGGAGCTGTTTTTT
clone_size: -
d_call: TRBD2
v_call: TRBV7-2
j_call: TRBJ2-2

cdr3_aa: CASTSSGMQYF
cdr3_nt: TGTGCCAGCACCTCATCTGGGATGCAGTACTTC
clone_size: many
d_call: -
v_call: TRBV7-8
j_call: TRBJ2-7

cdr3_aa: CATSRDLRATYQPQHF
cdr3_nt: TGTGCCACCAGCAGAGATCTTCGTGCCACTTATCAGCCCCAGCATTTT
clone_size: many
d_call: -
v_call: TRBV15
j_call: TRBJ1-5

cdr3_aa: CSARGLDLRLGGRYTGELFF
cdr3_nt: TGCAGTGCTAGAGGGCTGGACCTACGACTAGGCGGGAGATACACCGGGGAGCTGTTTTTT
clone_size: few
d_call: TRBD2
v_call: TRBV20-1
j_call: TRBJ2-2

cdr3_aa: CASSYVSGDEQFF
cdr3_nt: TGTGCCAGCAGTTACGTGTCGGGGGATGAGCAGTTCTTC
clone_size: few
d_call: -
v_call: TRBV12-3/TRBV12-4
j_call: TRBJ2-1

cdr3_aa: CASSPGAGNTIYF
cdr3_nt: TGTGCCAGCAGCCCCGGGGCTGGAAACACCATATATTTT
clone_size: many
d_call: -
v_call: TRBV12-3/TRBV12-4
j_call: TRBJ1-3

cdr3_aa: CASSIGTWGYEQYF
cdr3_nt: TGTGCCAGCAGTATCGGGACTTGGGGCTACGAGCAGTACTTC
clone_size: many
d_call: -
v_call: TRBV12-3/TRBV12-4
j_call: TRBJ2-7

cdr3_aa: CSASSSGVNTDTQYF
cdr3_nt: TGCAGTGCTAGTTCTAGCGGGGTGAACACAGATACGCAGTATTTT
clone_size: many
d_call: TRBD2
v_call: TRBV20-1
j_call: TRBJ2-3

cdr3_aa: CSADRADRANTGELFF
cdr3_nt: TGCAGTGCCGACCGGGCGGACAGGGCAAACACCGGGGAGCTGTTTTTT
clone_size: many
d_call: TRBD1
v_call: TRBV20-1
j_call: TRBJ2-2

cdr3_aa: CSARGLAASYNEQFF
cdr3_nt: TGCAGTGCTAGGGGGCTAGCAGCGTCCTACAATGAGCAGTTCTTC
clone_size: few
d_call: -
v_call: TRBV20-1
j_call: TRBJ2-1

cdr3_aa: CASSLTGSQGHEQFF
cdr3_nt: TGCGCCAGCAGCTTGACGGGATCCCAAGGCCATGAGCAGTTCTTC
clone_size: -
d_call: -
v_call: TRBV5-1
j_call: TRBJ2-1

cdr3_aa: CASSQGEVGEQYF
cdr3_nt: TGCGCCAGCAGCCAGGGGGAGGTAGGCGAGCAGTACTTC
clone_size: few
d_call: -
v_call: TRBV4-1
j_call: TRBJ2-7

cdr3_aa: CASSFRGGQGGNPNNEQFF
cdr3_nt: TGTGCCAGCAGCTTTAGGGGCGGACAGGGGGGGAATCCTAACAATGAGCAGTTCTTC
clone_size: few
d_call: TRBD1
v_call: TRBV5-4
j_call: TRBJ2-1

cdr3_aa: CASSNRDRAHEQYF
cdr3_nt: TGTGCCAGCAGCAACCGGGACAGGGCTCACGAGCAGTACTTC
clone_size: -
d_call: -
v_call: TRBV21-1
j_call: TRBJ2-7

cdr3_aa: CASSLGGRNHEQFF
cdr3_nt: TGTGCCAGCAGCTTAGGGGGCAGGAACCATGAGCAGTTCTTC
clone_size: -
d_call: TRBD1
v_call: TRBV5-8
j_call: TRBJ2-1

cdr3_aa: CASSLIAGGLTETQYF
cdr3_nt: TGTGCCAGCAGTTTGATAGCGGGGGGGCTCACGGAGACCCAGTACTTC
clone_size: many
d_call: TRBD2
v_call: TRBV12-3/TRBV12-4
j_call: TRBJ2-5

cdr3_aa: CASSFGRGDYGYTF
cdr3_nt: TGTGCCAGCAGCTTCGGGCGGGGGGACTATGGCTACACCTTC
clone_size: -
d_call: -
v_call: TRBV7-2
j_call: TRBJ1-2

cdr3_aa: CASRSGGAVNEQFF
cdr3_nt: TGTGCCAGCCGGTCGGGGGGGGCGGTGAATGAGCAGTTCTTC
clone_size: medium-sized
d_call: TRBD2
v_call: TRBV12-3/TRBV12-4
j_call: TRBJ2-1

cdr3_aa: CSVVLTGFDYGYTF
cdr3_nt: TGCAGCGTTGTGTTGACAGGGTTTGACTATGGCTACACCTTC
clone_size: many
d_call: TRBD1
v_call: TRBV29-1
j_call: TRBJ1-2

cdr3_aa: CASSRRDEQFF
cdr3_nt: TGTGCCAGCAGTCGACGGGATGAGCAGTTCTTC
clone_size: few
d_call: -
v_call: TRBV7-9
j_call: TRBJ2-1

cdr3_aa: CASSQDTGQSSYNEQFF
cdr3_nt: TGCGCCAGCAGCCAAGATACAGGACAAAGCTCCTACAATGAGCAGTTCTTC
clone_size: -
d_call: -
v_call: TRBV4-3
j_call: TRBJ2-1

cdr3_aa: CASAIGGLGNSPLHF
cdr3_nt: TGTGCCAGCGCCATAGGGGGGCTGGGGAATTCACCCCTCCACTTT
clone_size: few
d_call: -
v_call: TRBV27
j_call: TRBJ1-6

cdr3_aa: CAANQFGYGYTF
cdr3_nt: TGTGCCGCCAACCAATTTGGATATGGCTACACCTTC
clone_size: -
d_call: -
v_call: TRBV19
j_call: TRBJ1-2

cdr3_aa: CASRRDRFSYNEQFF
cdr3_nt: TGTGCCAGCAGAAGGGACAGATTCTCCTACAATGAGCAGTTCTTC
clone_size: many
d_call: TRBD1
v_call: TRBV6-2/TRBV6-3
j_call: TRBJ2-1

cdr3_aa: CASSLKSGAGTEAFF
cdr3_nt: TGTGCCAGCAGCTTAAAATCGGGGGCGGGAACTGAAGCTTTCTTT
clone_size: -
d_call: -
v_call: TRBV7-6
j_call: TRBJ1-1

cdr3_aa: CSALAGVSDTQYF
cdr3_nt: TGCAGTGCACTAGCGGGAGTCTCGGATACGCAGTATTTT
clone_size: few
d_call: TRBD2
v_call: TRBV20-1
j_call: TRBJ2-3

cdr3_aa: CASSASSSGLSTDTQYF
cdr3_nt: TGTGCCAGCAGCGCGTCCTCTAGCGGACTTAGCACAGATACGCAGTATTTT
clone_size: -
d_call: TRBD2
v_call: TRBV9
j_call: TRBJ2-3

cdr3_aa: CSAKGGTGTLDTEAFF
cdr3_nt: TGCAGTGCTAAAGGAGGGACAGGGACGTTAGACACTGAAGCTTTCTTT
clone_size: -
d_call: TRBD1
v_call: TRBV20-1
j_call: TRBJ1-1

cdr3_aa: CASSINQGNTGELFF
cdr3_nt: TGCGCCAGCAGTATTAATCAGGGGAACACCGGGGAGCTGTTTTTT
clone_size: many
d_call: -
v_call: TRBV5-1
j_call: TRBJ2-2

cdr3_aa: CASSHRDRNTGELFF
cdr3_nt: TGTGCCAGCAGCCACCGGGACAGGAACACCGGGGAGCTGTTTTTT
clone_size: -
d_call: TRBD1
v_call: TRBV7-8
j_call: TRBJ2-2